The 32 T cell receptor beta chains presented below share a single source sample, sequenced in a study of T-cell reconstitution after alpha-beta-depleted transplantation in children. Construction of the TCRbeta library involved unique molecular identifiers. MiXCR, run by TCRdb on the PCR reads, gives a single entry per CDR3 protein. The sample carries hundreds of thousands of distinct CDR3 sequences, approximately 17% recorded once. Material: PBMCs, mostly from graft donor cells, obtained 360 days after TCRalphabeta/CD19-depleted stem cell transplant. These receptors all stem from a male patient between 2 and 10 years old who had a stem cell transplant for acute lymphoblastic leukemia, so the T cells may come from the graft donor.

This clonotype was found a few times. V gene TRBV7-2 combines with J gene TRBJ2-1, with 9 bases identical to TRBD2. CDR1 is SGHTA and CDR2 is FQGNSA in the germline V gene. There are 16 residues in the CDR3. With 4 bases clipped from V and 7 bases from J, the junction kept 11 bases outside the gene matches. This chain's CDR3 is CASSSQTGTSFNEQFF. CDR3 nucleotides: TGTGCCAGCAGCTCCCAGACCGGGACTAGCTTTAATGAGCAGTTCTTC.

This clonotype has only a few counts. The chain joins TRBV4-3 to TRBJ2-1; TRBD1 aligns across 10 bases. This CDR3 comprises 16 residues. J gave up 5 bases and V 2 bases, and 6 bases lay outside the gene matches. CDR1 is LGHNA and CDR2 is YSLEER in the germline V gene. CDR3: CASSQPNGTGDNEQFF. The CDR3 DNA follows: TGCGCCAGCAGCCAACCTAACGGGACAGGGGACAATGAGCAGTTCTTC.

This clonotype was picked up a small number of times. V usage is TRBV20-1 and J usage is TRBJ1-5; D gene uncertain. Germline assignment: CDR1 DFQATT and CDR2 SNEGSKA (reference sequence). Trimming shortened V by 6 bases and J by 2 bases, and 14 bases separated the two germline ends. The CDR3 covers 14 residues. In nucleotides, the CDR3 is TGCAGTGCGTCCCCAACCCTTCGCAATCAGCCCCAGCATTTT. Translated, it gives CSASPTLRNQPQHF.

V gene TRBV19 combines with J gene TRBJ2-7; 8 bases fit TRBD1. The trim removed 6 bases at V and 0 bases at J, leaving 4 bases unmatched. This CDR3 contains 14 residues. Germline V CDR1 and CDR2: LNHDA, SQIVND (reference sequence). CDR3 DNA: TGTGCCAGTAGCCCGGGACAGGTCTCCTACGAGCAGTACTTC. It encodes CASSPGQVSYEQYF. The full variable domain, its missing parts supplied by reference TRBV19 and TRBJ2-7, is DGGITQSPKYLFRKEGQNVTLSCEQNLNHDAMYWYRQDPGQGLRLIYYSQIVNDFQKGDIAEGYSVSREKKESFPLTVTSAQKNPTAFYLCASSPGQVSYEQYFGPGTRLTVT.

The J gene is TRBJ2-1, the V gene TRBV10-3; 8 bases are a match to TRBD2. CDR3 size: 18 residues. The germline V gene encodes CDR1 ENHRY and CDR2 SYGVKD. V gave up 3 bases and J gave up 0 bases; unmatched junction bases: 10. DNA for the CDR3: TGTGCCATCAGTGAAGTAGTACGGGAGGGCCTCTCCTACAATGAGCAGTTCTTC. It codes for CAISEVVREGLSYNEQFF.

This chain links TRBV4-3 with TRBJ2-5; no clear D. The CDR3 has 14 amino acids. The V gene's germline CDR1 is LGHNA and CDR2 YSLEER. V was shortened by 0 bases and J by 4 bases, with 9 bases between the two germline ends. Here the CDR3 DNA reads TGCGCCAGCAGCCAAGATGGGGTCGGAGAGACCCAGTACTTC. This encodes CASSQDGVGETQYF.

V usage is TRBV27 and J usage is TRBJ2-3, with D perhaps assigned TRBD1 or TRBD2 (5 bases each). Trimming removed 6 bases from V and 6 bases from J, with 10 bases in between. The CDR3 runs 12 residues. The V gene's germline CDR1 is MNHEY and CDR2 SMNVEV (reference sequence). CDR3 loop: CASRFEGDTQYF. CDR3 DNA sequence: TGTGCCAGCAGATTCGAGGGGGATACGCAGTATTTT.

This clonotype has only a few counts. V is TRBV6-1 and J is TRBJ1-3, with D possibly TRBD1 on 5 matching bases. There are 16 residues in the CDR3. Germline V gives CDR1 MNHNS, CDR2 SASEGT. Trimming cost V 7 bases and J 3 bases, with 19 bases left between them. The CDR3 coding sequence is TGTGCCAGCACCAAATGGAAAGGGGATGGTGGAAACACCATATATTTT. Amino acids: CASTKWKGDGGNTIYF.

This chain links TRBV29-1 with TRBJ2-3; D is unclear. The CDR3 contains 13 residues. Germline V CDR1 and CDR2: SQVTM, ANQGSEA. V dropped 6 bases and J dropped 1 base, with 11 bases sitting between them. The CDR3, as DNA: TGCAGCGTGGACCTGTCGGGCACAGATACGCAGTATTTT. This encodes CSVDLSGTDTQYF.

J is TRBJ2-4 and V is TRBV12-3 or TRBV12-4; no definite D call. This CDR3 spans 14 amino acids. Trimming cost V 1 base and J 0 bases, with 4 bases left between them. CDR3 sequence (DNA): TGTGCCAGCAGTTTAGGGGCAGCCAAAAACATTCAGTACTTC. Protein: CASSLGAAKNIQYF.

As for this clonotype: A much bigger clone sits one base away, suggesting this may be a read error. V and J are TRBV12-3 or TRBV12-4 and TRBJ2-3, with 7 bases identical to TRBD2. The CDR3 consists of 16 residues. The CDR3 DNA is TGTGTCAGCAGCCTACACGGCGGGACTACCCCAGATACGCAGTATTTT. Translated, it gives CVSSLHGGTTPDTQYF.

This sequence joins TRBV29-1 and TRBJ2-7; either TRBD1 or TRBD2 may fit D (5 bases each). The CDR3 is 15 amino acids. Germline V gives CDR1 SQVTM, CDR2 ANQGSEA. The V end was cut by 5 bases, the J end by 0 bases, with 17 bases between. CDR3 amino acids: CSVIRGRTSSYEQYF. DNA of the CDR3: TGCAGCGTTATACGGGGCCGCACTTCCTCCTACGAGCAGTACTTC.

V and J are TRBV30 and TRBJ2-2; TRBD2 agrees at 10 bases. V lost 4 bases and J lost 0; bases outside the gene matches: 2. Looked up from germline, CDR1 is GTSNPN and CDR2 is SVGIG (reference sequence). The CDR3 is 15 residues long. The CDR3 spells CAWILAGTNTGELFF. The CDR3 DNA follows: TGTGCCTGGATACTAGCGGGAACGAACACCGGGGAGCTGTTTTTT.

The chain joins TRBV5-4 to TRBJ2-5, with a tentative D call TRBD1 (5 bases). This CDR3 is built from 13 residues. The V gene lost 0 bases and the J gene lost 3 bases, with 6 bases spanning the gap. The germline V gene has CDR1 SGHNT and CDR2 YYREEE (reference sequence). The chain's CDR3 is CASSLGREETQYF. CDR3 DNA: TGTGCCAGCAGCTTGGGCAGGGAAGAGACCCAGTACTTC.

The chain combines TRBV12-3 or TRBV12-4 with TRBJ2-1; the match to TRBD1 covers 11 bases. With 4 bases clipped from V and 10 bases from J, the junction kept 9 bases outside the gene matches. The CDR3 contains 15 residues. The CDR3 sequence is CASSWGTGGGKEQFF. The CDR3 DNA follows: TGTGCCAGCAGTTGGGGGACAGGGGGAGGTAAAGAGCAGTTCTTC.

This clonotype showed up just a few times. V gene TRBV27 combines with J gene TRBJ2-5, with D tentatively TRBD2 (6 bases). Germline lookup yields CDR1 MNHEY and CDR2 SMNVEV (reference sequence). The germline V and J ends were trimmed by 5 bases and 4 bases, with 11 bases remaining between them. The CDR3 spans 13 residues. The CDR3 loop is CASSPWRGETQYF. The CDR3 nucleotides read TGTGCCAGCAGTCCGTGGCGGGGAGAGACCCAGTACTTC.

This clonotype was detected a few times. This chain uses TRBV27 with TRBJ2-7, with 7 bases that match TRBD1. V lost 6 bases and J lost 2; bases outside the gene matches: 4. Germline V gene sequence: CDR1 MNHEY, CDR2 SMNVEV (reference sequence). This CDR3 region has 13 residues. The CDR3 protein is CASRTGMAYEQYF. CDR3 sequence (DNA): TGTGCCAGCAGGACAGGGATGGCCTACGAGCAGTACTTC.

This clonotype was detected only a few times. The rearrangement links TRBV3-1 to TRBJ2-7; no definite D call. CDR1 LGHDT and CDR2 YNNKEL come from the germline V gene (reference sequence). CDR3 length equals 11 residues. Trimming stripped 5 bases from V and 2 bases from J, with 4 bases between. CDR3 region: CASSWAYEQYF. The CDR3 DNA sequence: TGTGCCAGCAGCTGGGCCTACGAGCAGTACTTC.

CDR3 region: CASSFGAADTEAFF. The CDR3 nucleotides read TGTGCCAGCAGCTTCGGGGCCGCGGACACTGAAGCTTTCTTT. The chain combines TRBV6-1 with TRBJ1-1; perhaps TRBD1 as D (5 bases). The V gene lost 6 bases and the J gene lost 3 bases, with 14 bases spanning the gap. This CDR3 spans 14 amino acids. Germline CDR1 MNHNS, CDR2 SASEGT.

This clonotype was seen a few times. The gene calls are TRBV27 and TRBJ2-1, with 12 bases identical to TRBD2. V lost 8 bases and J lost 4; bases outside the gene matches: 0. CDR1 MNHEY and CDR2 SMNVEV come from the germline V gene (reference sequence). This CDR3 contains 13 residues. The CDR3 DNA reads as TGTGCCAGCCTAGCGGGGGGGTACAATGAGCAGTTCTTC. Translating gives CASLAGGYNEQFF.

CDR3 sequence: CASSLANYNEQFF. Written as DNA, the CDR3 is TGTGCCAGCAGCTTAGCAAACTACAATGAGCAGTTCTTC. This chain uses TRBV7-6 with TRBJ2-1, with D unresolved. CDR1 is SGHVS, CDR2 FNYEAQ, per germline. Trimming removed 0 bases from V and 3 bases from J, with 3 bases in between. The CDR3 totals 13 residues.

This clonotype has only a few counts. The rearrangement links TRBV7-9 to TRBJ2-3; 7 bases agree with TRBD1. After removal of 5 bases from V and 6 bases from J, the junction contained 8 bases not matched to a gene. CDR3 length: 14 amino acids. Germline V lookup: CDR1 SEHNR, CDR2 FQNEAQ (reference sequence). The CDR3 region is CASSIQGWDDTQYF. CDR3 DNA sequence: TGTGCCAGCAGCATACAGGGGTGGGACGATACGCAGTATTTT. The full variable domain, rest sourced from reference TRBV7-9 and TRBJ2-3, is DTGVSQNPRHKITKRGQNVTFRCDPISEHNRLYWYRQTLGQGPEFLTYFQNEAQLEKSRLLSDRFSAERPKGSFSTLEIQRTEQGDSAMYLCASSIQGWDDTQYFGPGTRLTVL.

This clonotype was observed a few times. The chain employs TRBV5-1 and TRBJ2-1; D may be TRBD2 (5 bases). The germline gives CDR1 SGHRS, CDR2 YFSETQ. The CDR3 is made up of 16 amino acids. V was trimmed by 7 bases and J by 4 bases, leaving 21 bases between them. CDR3 protein: CASQTFVSGSYNEQFF. Here the CDR3 DNA reads TGCGCCAGCCAAACGTTCGTGAGCGGATCGTACAATGAGCAGTTCTTC.

There are a few counts of this clonotype. This chain connects TRBV11-1 to TRBJ2-1; TRBD2 is a possible D gene (5 bases). V was clipped by 5 bases and J by 5 bases, with 19 bases between them. This CDR3 comprises 16 residues. In germline, CDR1 is SGHAT, CDR2 FQDESV (reference sequence). CDR3 residues: CASSPQGRGPHNEQFF. The CDR3 nucleotides are TGTGCCAGCAGCCCTCAAGGGAGAGGACCCCACAATGAGCAGTTCTTC.

The chain has TRBV14 and TRBJ2-7; D not certain. V gave up 3 bases and J gave up 6 bases, with 9 bases separating them. Germline V gene data show CDR1 as SGHDN and CDR2 as FVKESK. CDR3 length equals 12 residues. The CDR3 nucleotides read TGTGCCAGCAGCCACTCGTTAGTCGAGCAGTACTTC. Translating gives CASSHSLVEQYF.

The V and J genes are TRBV10-3 and TRBJ1-1; D is uncertain. Germline assignment: CDR1 ENHRY and CDR2 SYGVKD. This CDR3 has 13 residues. Trimming stripped 6 bases from V and 3 bases from J, with 11 bases between. In DNA, the CDR3 is TGTGCCATCAGAGGGATTGAGGACACTGAAGCTTTCTTT. This sequence encodes CAIRGIEDTEAFF.

This clonotype was seen only a few times. The V gene is TRBV25-1, the J gene TRBJ2-7; tentatively, D is TRBD1 (6 bases). The germline CDR1 and CDR2 sequences are MGHDK and SYGVNS. This CDR3 has 12 amino acids. Trimming shortened V by 4 bases and J by 5 bases, and 9 bases separated the two germline ends. CDR3 nucleotide sequence: TGTGCCAGCAGTGTTTACAGGGACGAGCAGTACTTC. Amino acids: CASSVYRDEQYF.

This clonotype has just a few counts. V is TRBV15 and J is TRBJ2-3, with 12 positions matching TRBD2. The germline CDR1 and CDR2 sequences are LNHNV and YYDKDF (reference sequence). This CDR3 has 21 residues. After removal of 0 bases from V and 0 bases from J, the junction contained 13 bases not matched to a gene. Here the CDR3 reads CATSRDRDRLAGDPSTDTQYF. CDR3 nucleotides: TGTGCCACCAGCAGAGATCGCGACCGACTAGCGGGGGACCCTAGCACAGATACGCAGTATTTT.

This clonotype was detected only a few times. DNA of the CDR3: TGCAGTGCTGACCTTTCTGCTAGCGGGGGTAATCCCTTTTCCTACGAGCAGTACTTC. It translates to CSADLSASGGNPFSYEQYF. V is TRBV20-1 and J is TRBJ2-7; 10 bases align to TRBD2. Looked up from germline, CDR1 is DFQATT and CDR2 is SNEGSKA (reference sequence). The CDR3 loop spans 19 amino acids. Trimming removed 5 bases from V and 1 base from J; junction bases left unmatched: 20.

Remarks on this clonotype: Germline is not matched at one junction end, which may reflect a read error. V is TRBV5-1 and J is TRBJ1-2; possible D gene TRBD1, 6 bases. CDR3 size: 15 residues. The germline V gene encodes CDR1 SGHRS and CDR2 YFSETQ. CDR3 coding DNA: TGCGCCAGCAGCTTGGAAACGCCGGGACACTTAACGGCCTCCTTC. It yields the protein CASSLETPGHLTASF.

This clonotype was seen at least ten times. V is TRBV5-1 and J is TRBJ2-1, with 11 nucleotides matching TRBD2. The CDR3 covers 19 residues. The junction had 15 bases not matched to a gene; V was cut back by 3 bases and J by 4 bases. The germline V gene has CDR1 SGHRS and CDR2 YFSETQ. The CDR3 protein is CASSSVKPGLAAGYNEQFF. The CDR3, as DNA: TGCGCCAGCAGCTCGGTAAAACCGGGACTAGCGGCCGGGTACAATGAGCAGTTCTTC.

This clonotype occurred a few times. This chain links TRBV5-1 with TRBJ1-4; 7 bases align to TRBD1. V shed 2 bases, J shed 7 bases, and the junction held 5 bases outside the gene matches. The CDR3 extends over 14 amino acids. Germline CDR1 and CDR2: SGHRS and YFSETQ. The DNA for the CDR3 is TGCGCCAGCAGCTTTTGGAGGGGGCGTGAAAAACTGTTTTTT. Translating it yields CASSFWRGREKLFF.